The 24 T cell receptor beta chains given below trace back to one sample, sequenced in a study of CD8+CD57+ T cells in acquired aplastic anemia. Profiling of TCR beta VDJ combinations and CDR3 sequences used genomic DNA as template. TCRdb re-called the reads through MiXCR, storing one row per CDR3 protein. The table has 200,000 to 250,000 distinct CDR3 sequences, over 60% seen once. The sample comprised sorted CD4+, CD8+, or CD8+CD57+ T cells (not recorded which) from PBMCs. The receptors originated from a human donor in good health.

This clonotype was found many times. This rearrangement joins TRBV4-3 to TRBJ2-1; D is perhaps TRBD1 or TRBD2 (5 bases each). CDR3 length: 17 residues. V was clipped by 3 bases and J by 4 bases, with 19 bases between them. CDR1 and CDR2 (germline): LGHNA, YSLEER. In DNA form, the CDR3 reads TGCGCCAGCAGCCAGGTTAGCCGGGACGTACGATACAATGAGCAGTTCTTC. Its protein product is CASSQVSRDVRYNEQFF.

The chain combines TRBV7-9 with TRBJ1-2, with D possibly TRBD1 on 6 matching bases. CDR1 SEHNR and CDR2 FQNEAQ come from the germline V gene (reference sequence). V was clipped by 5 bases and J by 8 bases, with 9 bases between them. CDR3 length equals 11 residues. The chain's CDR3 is CASSRQAGYTF. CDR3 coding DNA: TGTGCCAGCAGCCGACAGGCCGGCTACACCTTC. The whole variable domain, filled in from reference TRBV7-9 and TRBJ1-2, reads DTGVSQNPRHKITKRGQNVTFRCDPISEHNRLYWYRQTLGQGPEFLTYFQNEAQLEKSRLLSDRFSAERPKGSFSTLEIQRTEQGDSAMYLCASSRQAGYTFGSGTRLTVV.

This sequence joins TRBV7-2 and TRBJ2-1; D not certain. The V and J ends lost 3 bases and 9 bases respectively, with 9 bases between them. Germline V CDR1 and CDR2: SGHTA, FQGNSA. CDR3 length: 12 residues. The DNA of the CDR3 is TGTGCCAGCAGCTTTGCTAGGACTGAGCAGTTCTTC. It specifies CASSFARTEQFF.

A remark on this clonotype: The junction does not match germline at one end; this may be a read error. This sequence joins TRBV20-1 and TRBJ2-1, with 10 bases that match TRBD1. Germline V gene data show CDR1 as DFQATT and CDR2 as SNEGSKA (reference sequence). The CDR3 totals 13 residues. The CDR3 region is CSAGGQGYTEQFF. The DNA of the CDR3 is TGCAGTGCAGGGGGACAGGGGTACACTGAGCAGTTCTTC.

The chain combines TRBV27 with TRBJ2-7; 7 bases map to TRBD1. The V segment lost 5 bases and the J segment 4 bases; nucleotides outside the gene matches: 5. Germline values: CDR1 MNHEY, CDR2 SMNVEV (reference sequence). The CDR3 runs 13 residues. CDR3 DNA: TGTGCCAGCAGTCTGACAGGGTGGTACGAGCAGTACTTC. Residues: CASSLTGWYEQYF.

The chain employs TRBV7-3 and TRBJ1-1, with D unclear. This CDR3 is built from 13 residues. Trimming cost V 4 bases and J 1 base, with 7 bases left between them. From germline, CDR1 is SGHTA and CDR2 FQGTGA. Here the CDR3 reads CASSSQPNTEAFF. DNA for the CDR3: TGTGCCAGCAGCTCCCAACCGAACACTGAAGCTTTCTTT.

The CDR3 nucleotides read TGTGCCAGCAGTACGACTAGCGGGGACTACAATGAGCAGTATTTT. It specifies CASSTTSGDYNEQYF. The chain has TRBV6-4 and TRBJ2-3; 11 nucleotides agree with TRBD2. The CDR3 is made up of 15 amino acids. Germline trimming cut 5 bases from V and 11 bases from J; bases unmatched to any gene: 12. Germline assignment: CDR1 MRHNA and CDR2 SNTAGT.

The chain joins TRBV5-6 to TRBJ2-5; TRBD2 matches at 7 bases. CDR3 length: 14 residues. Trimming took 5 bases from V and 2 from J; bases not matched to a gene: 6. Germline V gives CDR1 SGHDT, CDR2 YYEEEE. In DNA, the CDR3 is TGTGCCAGCAGTAAGTTAGCGGGTCAAGAGACCCAGTACTTC. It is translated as CASSKLAGQETQYF.

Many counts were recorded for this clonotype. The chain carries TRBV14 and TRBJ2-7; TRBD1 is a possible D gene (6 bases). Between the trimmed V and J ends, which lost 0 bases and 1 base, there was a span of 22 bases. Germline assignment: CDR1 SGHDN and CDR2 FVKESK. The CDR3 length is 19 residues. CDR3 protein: CASSQEIPRTGSFSYEQYF. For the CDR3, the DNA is TGTGCCAGCAGCCAAGAAATTCCTCGAACAGGGTCTTTTTCCTACGAGCAGTACTTC.

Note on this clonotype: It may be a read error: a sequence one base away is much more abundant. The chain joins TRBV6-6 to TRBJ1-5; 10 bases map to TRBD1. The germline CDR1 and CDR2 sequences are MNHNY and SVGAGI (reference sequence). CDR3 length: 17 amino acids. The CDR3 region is CAGSPGTGVPNNQPQHF. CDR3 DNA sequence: TGTGCCGGCAGCCCCGGGACAGGGGTCCCCAACAATCAGCCCCAGCATTTT.

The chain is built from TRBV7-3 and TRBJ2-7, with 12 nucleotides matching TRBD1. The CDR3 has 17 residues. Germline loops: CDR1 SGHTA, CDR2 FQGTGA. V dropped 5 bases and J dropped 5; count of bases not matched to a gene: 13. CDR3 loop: CASSPRSPGQGAHEQYF. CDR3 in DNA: TGTGCCAGCAGCCCACGATCTCCGGGACAGGGGGCCCACGAGCAGTACTTC.

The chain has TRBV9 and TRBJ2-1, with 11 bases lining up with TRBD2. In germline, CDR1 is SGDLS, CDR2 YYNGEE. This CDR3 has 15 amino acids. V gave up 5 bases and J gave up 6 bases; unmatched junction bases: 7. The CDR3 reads CASSETSGKTNEQFF. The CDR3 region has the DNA TGTGCCAGCAGTGAGACTAGCGGGAAAACCAATGAGCAGTTCTTC.

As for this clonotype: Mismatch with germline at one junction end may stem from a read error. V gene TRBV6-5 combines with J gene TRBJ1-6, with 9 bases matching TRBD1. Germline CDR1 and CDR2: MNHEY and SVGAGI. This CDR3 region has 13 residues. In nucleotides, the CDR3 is TGTGCCAGCAGCGGGACAGGGCGTTCACCCCTCCGCTTT. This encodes CASSGTGRSPLRF.

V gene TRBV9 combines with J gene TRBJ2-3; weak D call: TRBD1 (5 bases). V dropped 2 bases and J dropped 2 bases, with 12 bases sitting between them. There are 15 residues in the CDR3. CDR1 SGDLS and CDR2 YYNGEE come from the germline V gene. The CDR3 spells CASSVGQTLTDTQYF. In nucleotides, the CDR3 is TGTGCCAGCAGCGTGGGGCAGACCCTCACAGATACGCAGTATTTT.

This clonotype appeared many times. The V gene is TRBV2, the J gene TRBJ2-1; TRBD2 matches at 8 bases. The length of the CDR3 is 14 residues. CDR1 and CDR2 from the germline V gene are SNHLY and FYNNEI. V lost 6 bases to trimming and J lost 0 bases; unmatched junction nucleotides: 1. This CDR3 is CASSGTSSYNEQFF. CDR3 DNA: TGTGCCAGCAGCGGGACTAGCTCCTACAATGAGCAGTTCTTC.

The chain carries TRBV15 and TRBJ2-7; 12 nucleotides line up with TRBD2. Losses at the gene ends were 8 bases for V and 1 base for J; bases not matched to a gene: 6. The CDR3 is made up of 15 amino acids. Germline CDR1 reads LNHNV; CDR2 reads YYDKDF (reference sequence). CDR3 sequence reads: CATAVGTSGSYEQYF. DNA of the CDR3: TGTGCCACCGCTGTGGGGACTAGCGGGTCCTACGAGCAGTACTTC. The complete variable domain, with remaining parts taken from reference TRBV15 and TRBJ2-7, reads DAMVIQNPRYQVTQFGKPVTLSCSQTLNHNVMYWYQQKSSQAPKLLFHYYDKDFNNEADTPDNFQSRRPNTSFCFLDIRSPGLGDTAMYLCATAVGTSGSYEQYFGPGTRLTVT.

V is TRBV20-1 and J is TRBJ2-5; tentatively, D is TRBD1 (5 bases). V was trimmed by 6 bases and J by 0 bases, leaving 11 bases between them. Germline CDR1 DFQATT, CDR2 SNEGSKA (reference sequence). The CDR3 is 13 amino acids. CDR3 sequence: CSAPDSHQETQYF. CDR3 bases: TGCAGTGCCCCCGACAGCCACCAAGAGACCCAGTACTTC.

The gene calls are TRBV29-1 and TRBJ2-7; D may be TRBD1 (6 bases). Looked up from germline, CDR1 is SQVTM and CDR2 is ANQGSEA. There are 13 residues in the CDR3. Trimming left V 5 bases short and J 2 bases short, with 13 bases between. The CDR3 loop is CSVTGNLAYEQYF. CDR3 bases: TGCAGCGTTACAGGGAATTTAGCCTACGAGCAGTACTTC.

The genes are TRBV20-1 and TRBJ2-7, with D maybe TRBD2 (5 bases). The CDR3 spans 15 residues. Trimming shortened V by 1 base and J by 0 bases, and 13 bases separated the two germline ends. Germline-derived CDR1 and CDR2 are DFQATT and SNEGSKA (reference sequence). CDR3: CSARAAGHSSYEQYF. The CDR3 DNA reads TGCAGTGCTAGAGCCGCGGGCCATAGCTCCTACGAGCAGTACTTC.

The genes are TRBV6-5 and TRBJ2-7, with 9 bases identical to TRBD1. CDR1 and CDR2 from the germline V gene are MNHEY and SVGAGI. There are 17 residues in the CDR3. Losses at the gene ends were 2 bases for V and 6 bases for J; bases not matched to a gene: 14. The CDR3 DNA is TGTGCCAGCAGTTACGGACACACGGGACAGGGTAATCCCGAGCAGTACTTC. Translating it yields CASSYGHTGQGNPEQYF.

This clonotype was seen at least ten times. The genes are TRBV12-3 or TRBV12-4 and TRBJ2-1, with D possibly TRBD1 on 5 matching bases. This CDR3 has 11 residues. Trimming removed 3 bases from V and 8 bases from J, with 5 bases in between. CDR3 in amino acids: CASSLTDEQFF. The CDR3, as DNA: TGTGCCAGCAGTTTGACAGATGAGCAGTTCTTC.

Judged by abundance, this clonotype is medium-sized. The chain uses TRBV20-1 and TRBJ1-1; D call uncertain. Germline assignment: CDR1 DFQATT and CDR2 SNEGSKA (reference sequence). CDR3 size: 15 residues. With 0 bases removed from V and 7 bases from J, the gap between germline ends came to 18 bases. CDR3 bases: TGCAGTGCTAGAGACGCAAAGGGCTTATATGATGAAGCTTTCTTT. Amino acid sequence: CSARDAKGLYDEAFF.

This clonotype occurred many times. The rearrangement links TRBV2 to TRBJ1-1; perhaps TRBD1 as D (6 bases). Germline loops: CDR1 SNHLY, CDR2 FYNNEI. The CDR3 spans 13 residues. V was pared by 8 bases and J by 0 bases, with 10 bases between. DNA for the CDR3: TGTGCCAGCGGGGGACAACTGAACACTGAAGCTTTCTTT. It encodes CASGGQLNTEAFF.

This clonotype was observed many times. CDR3 in DNA: TGTGCCAGCAGCTTGTCAGGGGTGCACACTGAAGCTTTCTTT. Protein sequence: CASSLSGVHTEAFF. This chain uses TRBV7-2 with TRBJ1-1, with D possibly matching TRBD1 (6 bases). Germline V lookup: CDR1 SGHTA, CDR2 FQGNSA. The CDR3 totals 14 residues. With 3 bases removed from V and 3 bases from J, the gap between germline ends came to 11 bases. The variable domain in full, with the rest retrieved from reference TRBV7-2 and TRBJ1-1, is GAGVSQSPSNKVTEKGKDVELRCDPISGHTALYWYRQSLGQGLEFLIYFQGNSAPDKSGLPSDRFSAERTGGSVSTLTIQRTQQEDSAVYLCASSLSGVHTEAFFGQGTRLTVV.